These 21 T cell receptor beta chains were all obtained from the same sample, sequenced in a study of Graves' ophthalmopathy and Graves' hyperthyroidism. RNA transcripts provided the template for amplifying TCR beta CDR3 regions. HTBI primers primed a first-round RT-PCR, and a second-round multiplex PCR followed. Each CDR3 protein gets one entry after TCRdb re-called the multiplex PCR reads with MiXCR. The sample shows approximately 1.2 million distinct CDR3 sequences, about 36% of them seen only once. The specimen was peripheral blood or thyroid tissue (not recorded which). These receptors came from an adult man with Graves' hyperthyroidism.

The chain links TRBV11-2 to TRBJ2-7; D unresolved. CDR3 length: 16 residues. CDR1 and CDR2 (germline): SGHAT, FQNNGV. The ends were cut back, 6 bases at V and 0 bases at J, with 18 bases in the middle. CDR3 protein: CASSYLPDLSSYEQYF. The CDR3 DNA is TGTGCCAGCAGTTACCTCCCGGATTTATCCTCCTACGAGCAGTACTTC.

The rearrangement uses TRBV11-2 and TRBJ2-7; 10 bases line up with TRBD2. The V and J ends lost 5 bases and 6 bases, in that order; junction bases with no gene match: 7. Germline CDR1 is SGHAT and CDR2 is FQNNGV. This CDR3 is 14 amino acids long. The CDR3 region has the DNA TGTGCCAGCAGCCCTCGGACTAGCGGAGTCGAGCAGTACTTC. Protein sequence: CASSPRTSGVEQYF.

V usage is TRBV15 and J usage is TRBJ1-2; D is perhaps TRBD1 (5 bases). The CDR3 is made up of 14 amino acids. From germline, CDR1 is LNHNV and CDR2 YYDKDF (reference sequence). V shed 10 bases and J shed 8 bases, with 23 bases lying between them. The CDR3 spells CASRLGGTAGGYTF. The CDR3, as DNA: TGTGCCAGCAGGCTGGGTGGGACTGCTGGGGGCTACACCTTC.

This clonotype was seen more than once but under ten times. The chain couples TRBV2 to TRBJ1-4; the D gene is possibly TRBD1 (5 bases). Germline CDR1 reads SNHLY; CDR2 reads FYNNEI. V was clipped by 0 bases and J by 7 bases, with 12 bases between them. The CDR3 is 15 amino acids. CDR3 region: CASSEAPGRSEKLFF. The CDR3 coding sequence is TGTGCCAGCAGTGAAGCTCCGGGGCGGAGTGAAAAACTGTTTTTT.

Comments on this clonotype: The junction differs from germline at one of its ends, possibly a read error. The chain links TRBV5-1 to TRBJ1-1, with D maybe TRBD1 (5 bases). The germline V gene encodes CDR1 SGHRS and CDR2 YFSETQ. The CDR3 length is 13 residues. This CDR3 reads CASRLDMNTEAFF. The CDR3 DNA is TGCGCCAGCAGATTGGACATGAACACTGAAGCTTTCTTT.

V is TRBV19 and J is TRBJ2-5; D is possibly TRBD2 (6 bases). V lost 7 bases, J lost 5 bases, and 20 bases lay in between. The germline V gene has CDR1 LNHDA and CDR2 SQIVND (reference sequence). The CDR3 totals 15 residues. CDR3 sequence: CASTPGGRGSETQYF. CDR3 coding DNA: TGTGCCAGTACCCCTGGGGGGAGAGGTTCGGAGACCCAGTACTTC.

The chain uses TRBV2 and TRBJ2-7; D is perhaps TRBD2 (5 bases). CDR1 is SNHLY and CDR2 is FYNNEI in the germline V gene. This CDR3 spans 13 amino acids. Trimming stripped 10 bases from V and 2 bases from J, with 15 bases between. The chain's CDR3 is CATAAGGPYEQYF. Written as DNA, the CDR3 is TGTGCCACCGCTGCGGGTGGGCCCTACGAGCAGTACTTC.

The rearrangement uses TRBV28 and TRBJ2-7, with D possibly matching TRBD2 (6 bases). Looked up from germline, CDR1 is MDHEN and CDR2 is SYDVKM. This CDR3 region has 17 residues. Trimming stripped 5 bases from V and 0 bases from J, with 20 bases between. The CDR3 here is CASSTPGREAYSYEQYF. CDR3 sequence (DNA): TGTGCCAGCAGTACGCCGGGGCGGGAAGCGTACTCCTACGAGCAGTACTTC.

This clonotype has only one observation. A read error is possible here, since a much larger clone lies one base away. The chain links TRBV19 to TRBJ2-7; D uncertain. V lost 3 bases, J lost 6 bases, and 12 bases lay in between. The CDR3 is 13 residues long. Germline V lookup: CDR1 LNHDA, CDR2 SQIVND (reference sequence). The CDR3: CASSIGVAFEQYF. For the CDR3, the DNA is TGTGCCAGTAGTATTGGTGTGGCGTTCGAGCAGTACTTC.

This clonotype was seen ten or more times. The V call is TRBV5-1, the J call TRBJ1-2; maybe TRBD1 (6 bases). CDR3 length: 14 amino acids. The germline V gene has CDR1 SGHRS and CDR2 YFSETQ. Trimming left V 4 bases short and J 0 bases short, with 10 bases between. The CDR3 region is CASSPGQSNYGYTF. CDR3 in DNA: TGCGCCAGCAGCCCGGGACAATCTAACTATGGCTACACCTTC.

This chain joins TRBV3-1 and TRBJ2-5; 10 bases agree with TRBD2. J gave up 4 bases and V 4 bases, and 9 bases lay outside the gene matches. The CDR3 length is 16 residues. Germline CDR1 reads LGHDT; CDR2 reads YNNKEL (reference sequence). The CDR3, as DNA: TGTGCCAGCAGCCCTTCGCTAGCGGGAGTTCTAGAGACCCAGTACTTC. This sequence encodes CASSPSLAGVLETQYF.

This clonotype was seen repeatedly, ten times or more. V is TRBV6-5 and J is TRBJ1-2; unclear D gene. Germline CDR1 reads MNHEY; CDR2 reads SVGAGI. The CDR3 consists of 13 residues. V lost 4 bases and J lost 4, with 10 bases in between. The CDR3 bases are TGTGCCAGCAGTTCTGAGAAGTCCTATGGCTACACCTTC. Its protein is CASSSEKSYGYTF.

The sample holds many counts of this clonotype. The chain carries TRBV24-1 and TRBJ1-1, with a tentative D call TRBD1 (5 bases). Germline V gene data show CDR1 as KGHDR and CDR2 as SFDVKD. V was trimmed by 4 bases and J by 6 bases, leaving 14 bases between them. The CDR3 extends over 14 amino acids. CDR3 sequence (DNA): TGTGCCACCAGTGAGGGACCGTTTGACGCTGAAGCTTTCTTT. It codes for CATSEGPFDAEAFF.

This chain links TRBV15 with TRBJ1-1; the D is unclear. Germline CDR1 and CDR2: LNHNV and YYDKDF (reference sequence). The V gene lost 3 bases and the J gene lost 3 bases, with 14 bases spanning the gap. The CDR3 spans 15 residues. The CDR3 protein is CATSSSDYFDTEAFF. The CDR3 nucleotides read TGTGCCACCAGCAGCTCCGATTATTTTGACACTGAAGCTTTCTTT.

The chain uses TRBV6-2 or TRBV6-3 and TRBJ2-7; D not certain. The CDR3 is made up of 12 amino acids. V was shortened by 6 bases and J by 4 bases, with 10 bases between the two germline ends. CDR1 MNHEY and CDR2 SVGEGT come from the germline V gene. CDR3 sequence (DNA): TGTGCCAGCAGGGATGAAGATTACGAGCAGTACTTC. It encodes CASRDEDYEQYF.

The CDR3 nucleotides read TGTGCCAGCAGCACCCCGTGGCTAGCGGGAGCCCGAGAGACCCAGTACTTC. This translates into CASSTPWLAGARETQYF. This sequence joins TRBV13 and TRBJ2-5, with 10 positions matching TRBD2. V gave up 5 bases and J gave up 4 bases; unmatched junction bases: 13. CDR3 size: 17 residues. Germline V gene sequence: CDR1 PRHDT, CDR2 FYEKMQ (reference sequence).

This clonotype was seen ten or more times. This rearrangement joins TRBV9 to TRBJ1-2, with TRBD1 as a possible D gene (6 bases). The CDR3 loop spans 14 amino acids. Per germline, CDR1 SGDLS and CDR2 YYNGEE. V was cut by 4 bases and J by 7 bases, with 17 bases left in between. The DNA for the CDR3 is TGTGCCAGCAGCCAGGGGCACGGGACGTTTGGCTACACCTTC. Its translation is CASSQGHGTFGYTF.

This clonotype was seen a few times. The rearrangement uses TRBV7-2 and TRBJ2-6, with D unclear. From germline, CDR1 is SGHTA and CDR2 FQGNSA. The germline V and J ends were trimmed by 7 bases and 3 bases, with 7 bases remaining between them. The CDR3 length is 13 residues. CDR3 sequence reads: CASTGNGANVLTF. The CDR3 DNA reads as TGTGCCAGCACAGGAAATGGGGCCAACGTCCTGACTTTC.

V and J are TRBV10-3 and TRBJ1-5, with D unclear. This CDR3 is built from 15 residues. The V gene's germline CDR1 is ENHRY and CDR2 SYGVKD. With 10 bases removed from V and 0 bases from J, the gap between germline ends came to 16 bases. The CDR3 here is CASTLRDFSNQPQHF. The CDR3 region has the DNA TGTGCCAGCACCCTAAGGGATTTTAGCAATCAGCCCCAGCATTTT.

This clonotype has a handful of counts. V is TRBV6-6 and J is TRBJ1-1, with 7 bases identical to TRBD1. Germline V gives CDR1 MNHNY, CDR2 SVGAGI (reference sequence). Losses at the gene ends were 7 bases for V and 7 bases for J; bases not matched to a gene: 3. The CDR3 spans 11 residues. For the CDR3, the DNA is TGTGCCAGCACAGGGGGATTTGAAGCTTTCTTT. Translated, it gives CASTGGFEAFF.

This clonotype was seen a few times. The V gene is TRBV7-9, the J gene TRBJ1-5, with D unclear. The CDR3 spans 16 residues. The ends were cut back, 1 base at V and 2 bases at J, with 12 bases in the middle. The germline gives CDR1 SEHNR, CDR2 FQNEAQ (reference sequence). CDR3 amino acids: CASSLGGDSGNQPQHF. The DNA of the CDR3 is TGTGCCAGCAGCTTAGGAGGAGATAGCGGCAATCAGCCCCAGCATTTT.